The clone carrying this T cell receptor (beta chain) was picked up many times. Its specificity is not known. Germline CDR1 and CDR2: LGHDT and YNNKEL (reference sequence). V was trimmed by 4 bases and J by 5 bases, leaving 15 bases between them. The CDR3 is made up of 14 amino acids. This sample is drawn from a study of molecular identifiers for immune sequencing clone quantification. With listed TCR primers and previously described methods, bulk TCR libraries were prepared. TCRdb passed the PCR reads through MiXCR, listing each CDR3 protein once. The table has around 43,000 distinct CDR3 sequences, approximately 21% seen once. Study conclusions and caveats: Barcode sharing among identical TCR molecules could make large clones appear smaller.

The chain is built from TRBV3-1 and TRBJ2-7; D gene unclear. The receptor's source is a human donor in good health. Some libraries in this study had Jurkat cell RNA spiked in. The sample comprised naive CD8+ T cells from blood, with Jurkat cell RNA spiked in. Subset given: FACS-sorted CD8+CD4-CCR7+CD45RA+ naive T cells. The CDR3 nucleotides are TGTGCCAGCAGCCCTACCGAGTTTCTAGACGAGCAGTACTTC. This translates into CASSPTEFLDEQYF.